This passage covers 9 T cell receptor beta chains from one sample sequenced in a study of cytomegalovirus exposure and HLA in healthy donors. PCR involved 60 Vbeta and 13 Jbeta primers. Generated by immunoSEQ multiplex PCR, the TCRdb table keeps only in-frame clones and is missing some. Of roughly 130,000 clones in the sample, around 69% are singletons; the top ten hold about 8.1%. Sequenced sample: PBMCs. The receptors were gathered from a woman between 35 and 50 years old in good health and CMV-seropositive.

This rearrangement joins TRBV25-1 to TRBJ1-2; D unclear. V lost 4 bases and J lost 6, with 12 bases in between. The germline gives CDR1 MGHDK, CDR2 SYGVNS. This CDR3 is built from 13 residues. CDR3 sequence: CASSAPRYHGYTF. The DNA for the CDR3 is TGTGCCAGCAGTGCCCCCAGGTACCATGGCTACACCTTC.

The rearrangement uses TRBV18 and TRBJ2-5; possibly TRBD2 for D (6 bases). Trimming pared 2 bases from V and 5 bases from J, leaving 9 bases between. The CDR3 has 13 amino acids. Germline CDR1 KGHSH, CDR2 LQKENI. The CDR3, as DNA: TGTGCCAGCTCACCAGCGGGGCCGGAGACCCAGTACTTC. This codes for CASSPAGPETQYF.

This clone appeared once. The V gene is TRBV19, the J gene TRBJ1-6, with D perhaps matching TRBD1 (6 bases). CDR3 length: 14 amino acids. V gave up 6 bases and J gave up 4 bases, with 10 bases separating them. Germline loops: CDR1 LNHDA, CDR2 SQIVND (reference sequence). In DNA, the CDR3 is TGTGCCAGTAGCAGGACAGAGTATAATTCACCCCTCCACTTT. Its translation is CASSRTEYNSPLHF.

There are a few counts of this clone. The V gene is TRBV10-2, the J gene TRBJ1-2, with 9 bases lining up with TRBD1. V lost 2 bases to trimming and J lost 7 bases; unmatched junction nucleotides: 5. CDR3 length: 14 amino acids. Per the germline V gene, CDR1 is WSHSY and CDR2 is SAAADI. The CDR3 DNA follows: TGCGCCAGCAGTGAGGGGACAGGGTTGCGTGGCTACACCTTC. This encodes CASSEGTGLRGYTF.

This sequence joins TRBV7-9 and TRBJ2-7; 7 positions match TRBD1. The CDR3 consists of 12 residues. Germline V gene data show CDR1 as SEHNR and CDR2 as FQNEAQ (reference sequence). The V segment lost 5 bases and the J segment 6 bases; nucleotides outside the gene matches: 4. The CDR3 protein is CASSLQGSEQYF. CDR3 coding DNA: TGTGCCAGCAGCCTACAGGGGTCCGAGCAGTACTTC.

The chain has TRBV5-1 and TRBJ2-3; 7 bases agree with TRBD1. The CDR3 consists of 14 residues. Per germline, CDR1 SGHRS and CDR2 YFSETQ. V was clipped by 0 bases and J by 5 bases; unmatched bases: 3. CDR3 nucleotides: TGCGCCAGCAGCTTGGACAGGGGCGGAGATACGCAGTATTTT. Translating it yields CASSLDRGGDTQYF.

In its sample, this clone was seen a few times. The DNA of the CDR3 is TGCGCCAGCAGCTCCGGGACAGGGGGTACCGGGGAGCTGTTTTTT. Translating gives CASSSGTGGTGELFF. The gene calls are TRBV5-1 and TRBJ2-2, with 11 bases lining up with TRBD1. The CDR3 sequence is 15 residues long. The V gene's germline CDR1 is SGHRS and CDR2 YFSETQ. V lost 3 bases to trimming and J lost 5 bases; unmatched junction nucleotides: 3.

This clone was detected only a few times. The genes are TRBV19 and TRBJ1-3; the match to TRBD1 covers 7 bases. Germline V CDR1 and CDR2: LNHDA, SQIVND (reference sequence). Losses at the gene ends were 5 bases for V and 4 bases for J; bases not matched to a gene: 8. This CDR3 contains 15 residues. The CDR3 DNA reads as TGTGCCAGTAGTCGGGACAGTGGTCTCGGAAACACCATATATTTT. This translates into CASSRDSGLGNTIYF.

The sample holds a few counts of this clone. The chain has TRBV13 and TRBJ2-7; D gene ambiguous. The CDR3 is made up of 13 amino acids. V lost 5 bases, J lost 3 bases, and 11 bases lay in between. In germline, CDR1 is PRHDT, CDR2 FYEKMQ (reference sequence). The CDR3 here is CASSLTPSYEQYF. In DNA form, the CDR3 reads TGTGCCAGCAGCCTCACCCCCAGCTACGAGCAGTACTTC.